Each of the 30 T cell receptor beta chains below was sequenced from the same sample in a study of T cells in Graves' hyperthyroidism and ophthalmopathy. The CDR3 regions of TCR beta were amplified from RNA transcripts. In the first-round RT-PCR of the TCR CDR3, the HTBI primer set was used. TCRdb itself ran the multiplex PCR reads through MiXCR, one entry per CDR3 protein. In the table there are approximately 570,000 distinct CDR3 sequences, approximately 20% of which are singletons. Material for sequencing was blood. These receptors all come from a man aged 40-55 years with Graves' ophthalmopathy.

The V gene is TRBV7-3, the J gene TRBJ2-1; 10 bases match TRBD2. The CDR3 runs 15 residues. In germline, CDR1 is SGHTA, CDR2 FQGTGA. With V trimmed by 5 bases and J by 8 bases, 9 bases remained unmatched. This CDR3 is CASSPLAGAPHEQFF. CDR3 nucleotide sequence: TGTGCCAGCAGCCCCCTAGCGGGAGCCCCTCATGAGCAGTTCTTC.

This clonotype has a handful of counts. The chain joins TRBV20-1 to TRBJ1-5; the match to TRBD1 covers 7 bases. The germline CDR1 and CDR2 sequences are DFQATT and SNEGSKA (reference sequence). The CDR3 has 16 residues. J lost 0 bases, V lost 1 base, and 6 bases had no gene match. The DNA of the CDR3 is TGCAGTGCTAGAGCTCCGACAGGGAATAGCAATCAGCCCCAGCATTTT. Protein sequence: CSARAPTGNSNQPQHF.

CDR3 loop: CASRRRGGTFF. The CDR3 DNA follows: TGTGCCAGCAGGCGAAGAGGGGGAACTTTCTTT. The chain recombines TRBV3-1 with TRBJ1-1, with D possibly being TRBD1 (6 bases). There are 11 residues in the CDR3. The germline V and J ends were trimmed by 6 bases and 12 bases, with 14 bases remaining between them. The germline CDR1 and CDR2 sequences are LGHDT and YNNKEL (reference sequence).

As to this clonotype: Its ends do not fully match the called genes, so a read error is possible. The chain couples TRBV6-2 or TRBV6-3 to TRBJ2-1; unclear D gene. Germline V CDR1 and CDR2: MNHEY, SVGEGT. This CDR3 spans 11 amino acids. Here the CDR3 reads CASSYEAERFF. As DNA, the CDR3 is TGTGCCAGCAGTTACGAGGCCGAGCGGTTCTTC.

This clonotype showed up many times. This sequence joins TRBV28 and TRBJ2-7; 9 bases are shared with TRBD1. Germline V gene lookup returns CDR1 MDHEN and CDR2 SYDVKM. This CDR3 has 15 residues. V was pared by 3 bases and J by 6 bases, with 9 bases of the junction left unmatched. The CDR3 reads CASSFSGTGLSEQYF. DNA of the CDR3: TGTGCCAGCAGTTTCTCCGGGACAGGGTTAAGCGAGCAGTACTTC. The variable domain in full, completed from reference TRBV28 and TRBJ2-7, reads DVKVTQSSRYLVKRTGEKVFLECVQDMDHENMFWYRQDPGLGLRLIYFSYDVKMKEKGDIPEGYSVSREKKERFSLILESASTNQTSMYLCASSFSGTGLSEQYFGPGTRLTVT.

The chain employs TRBV6-2 or TRBV6-3 and TRBJ2-7; TRBD2 might be the D (6 bases). The V end lost 6 bases, the J end lost 3 bases, and 15 bases lay between the germline ends. CDR3 length: 14 amino acids. Germline CDR1 reads MNHEY; CDR2 reads SVGEGT. The CDR3 DNA reads TGTGCCAGCAGCGACTGGGGAGGAGACTACGAGCAGTACTTC. Residues: CASSDWGGDYEQYF.

The V and J genes are TRBV19 and TRBJ1-2, with 8 bases fitting TRBD1. The CDR3 length is 13 residues. The junction had 5 bases not matched to a gene; V was cut back by 8 bases and J by 3 bases. In germline, CDR1 is LNHDA, CDR2 SQIVND (reference sequence). The CDR3 DNA sequence: TGTGCCAGTCGGACAGGGATCGACTATGGCTACACCTTC. Its translation: CASRTGIDYGYTF.

This clonotype was found a few times. This chain uses TRBV20-1 with TRBJ2-4, with unresolved D. The V and J ends lost 4 bases and 0 bases respectively, with 1 base between them. The CDR3 has 11 amino acids. The germline gives CDR1 DFQATT, CDR2 SNEGSKA (reference sequence). CDR3 sequence: CSATAKNIQYF. In DNA form, the CDR3 reads TGCAGTGCTACAGCCAAAAACATTCAGTACTTC.

This clonotype has at least ten counts. The chain recombines TRBV28 with TRBJ2-5; D gene unclear. Deletions cut 3 bases from V and 0 bases from J, with 11 bases between. There are 15 residues in the CDR3. The germline gives CDR1 MDHEN, CDR2 SYDVKM. The DNA of the CDR3 is TGTGCCAGCAGTTTGGGCCAGGCGTACCAAGAGACCCAGTACTTC. Protein: CASSLGQAYQETQYF.

The rearrangement links TRBV5-6 to TRBJ2-7, with 13 positions matching TRBD2. Per germline, CDR1 SGHDT and CDR2 YYEEEE. The ends lost 4 bases at V and 3 bases at J; junction bases unmatched: 4. The CDR3 contains 15 residues. Written as DNA, the CDR3 is TGTGCCAGCAGCCCACTAGCGGGAGGGTACTACGAGCAGTACTTC. Protein product: CASSPLAGGYYEQYF.

Concerning this clonotype: This may arise from a read error, as a much more abundant clone is one base away. The CDR3 DNA sequence: TGCAGTGCTAGAGATATGCGGGAGCCGGAGGCCCAGTACTTC. It specifies CSARDMREPEAQYF. V and J are TRBV20-1 and TRBJ2-5, with 7 bases aligning to TRBD2. Germline CDR1 and CDR2: DFQATT and SNEGSKA (reference sequence). The length of the CDR3 is 14 residues. J was trimmed by 9 bases and V by 0 bases; bases with no gene match: 10.

The rearrangement uses TRBV19 and TRBJ2-7, with 10 bases fitting TRBD2. Germline assignment: CDR1 LNHDA and CDR2 SQIVND (reference sequence). Trimming cost V 5 bases and J 1 base; bases outside gene matches: 8. The CDR3 loop spans 16 amino acids. CDR3: CASSGRGTSASYEQYF. The CDR3 bases are TGTGCCAGTAGTGGCCGGGGGACTAGCGCATCCTACGAGCAGTACTTC.

This clonotype was seen more than once but under ten times. The CDR3 sequence is CASSQGPRAGVEETQYF. The CDR3 nucleotides read TGTGCCAGCAGCCAAGGGCCTCGAGCGGGGGTGGAGGAGACCCAGTACTTC. The chain uses TRBV3-1 and TRBJ2-5; 8 bases map to TRBD2. Germline V gene data show CDR1 as LGHDT and CDR2 as YNNKEL (reference sequence). CDR3 length: 17 residues. Losses at the gene ends were 1 base for V and 5 bases for J; bases not matched to a gene: 12.

This chain connects TRBV18 to TRBJ2-5; D ambiguous. The V end lost 0 bases, the J end lost 2 bases, and 7 bases lay between the germline ends. Per the germline V gene, CDR1 is KGHSH and CDR2 is LQKENI. CDR3 length: 14 amino acids. CDR3 region: CASSPPAPQETQYF. CDR3 nucleotide sequence: TGTGCCAGCTCACCACCCGCACCACAAGAGACCCAGTACTTC. The full variable domain, its missing parts supplied by reference TRBV18 and TRBJ2-5, is NAGVMQNPRHLVRRRGQEARLRCSPMKGHSHVYWYRQLPEEGLKFMVYLQKENIIDESGMPKERFSAEFPKEGPSILRIQQVVRGDSAAYFCASSPPAPQETQYFGPGTRLLVL.

This clonotype was seen more than once but under ten times. The chain uses TRBV6-2 or TRBV6-3 and TRBJ1-2, with D perhaps matching TRBD1 (6 bases). The CDR3 covers 13 residues. CDR1 and CDR2 from the germline V gene are MNHEY and SVGEGT. V lost 2 bases to trimming and J lost 4 bases, with 8 bases between them. The CDR3 sequence is CASSYEGGYGYTF. The CDR3 coding sequence is TGTGCCAGCAGTTACGAGGGGGGCTATGGCTACACCTTC.

The chain uses TRBV29-1 and TRBJ2-1; perhaps TRBD1 as D (5 bases). The CDR3 is 13 residues long. Between the trimmed V and J ends, which lost 5 bases and 0 bases, there was a span of 8 bases. CDR1 and CDR2 (germline): SQVTM, ANQGSEA. DNA of the CDR3: TGCAGCGTTCGACAGAGCTCCTACAATGAGCAGTTCTTC. Translated, it gives CSVRQSSYNEQFF.

Concerning this clonotype itself: A much more abundant neighbour one base away suggests this may be a read error. The chain is built from TRBV20-1 and TRBJ2-1; possible D gene TRBD2, 7 bases. V shed 5 bases and J shed 6 bases, with 20 bases lying between them. Looked up from germline, CDR1 is DFQATT and CDR2 is SNEGSKA (reference sequence). The CDR3 runs to 15 residues. CDR3 DNA: TGCAGTGCTCTAACCCCACTAGGGGGGGGCAATGAGCAGTTCTTC. Its translation: CSALTPLGGGNEQFF.

This clonotype was counted many times. V gene TRBV12-5 combines with J gene TRBJ2-4; D ambiguous. Between the trimmed V and J ends, which lost 1 base and 0 bases, there was a span of 4 bases. The CDR3 contains 14 residues. The germline CDR1 and CDR2 sequences are LGHNT and FRNRAP. CDR3: CASGLAVAKNIQYF. The CDR3, as DNA: TGTGCTAGTGGTTTGGCCGTAGCCAAAAACATTCAGTACTTC.

This clonotype was seen a few times. The chain employs TRBV24-1 and TRBJ2-5; D is ambiguous. The germline V gene has CDR1 KGHDR and CDR2 SFDVKD. The CDR3 spans 12 residues. Deletions cut 3 bases from V and 5 bases from J, with 6 bases between. CDR3 region: CATSDGLETQYF. CDR3 sequence (DNA): TGTGCCACCAGTGATGGGTTGGAGACCCAGTACTTC.

As concerns this clonotype: Given a much more abundant clone one base away, this may be a read error. The V and J genes are TRBV2 and TRBJ2-5, with D unclear. Germline CDR1 reads SNHLY; CDR2 reads FYNNEI. CDR3 length: 11 residues. DNA for the CDR3: TGTGCCAGCGGTACCGAAGAGACCCATTACTTC. Amino acid sequence: CASGTEETHYF.

This clonotype was detected ten times or more. The chain joins TRBV11-2 to TRBJ2-1, with 7 bases matching TRBD2. The V gene end was trimmed by 3 bases and the J gene end by 3 bases; junction bases not matched to a gene: 5. The CDR3 is made up of 15 amino acids. The germline V gene encodes CDR1 SGHAT and CDR2 FQNNGV. CDR3 protein: CASSFGRGIYNEQFF. For the CDR3, the DNA is TGTGCCAGCAGCTTTGGGCGGGGGATCTACAATGAGCAGTTCTTC.

The chain employs TRBV5-1 and TRBJ2-7; TRBD2 agrees at 11 bases. Trimming cost V 0 bases and J 7 bases; bases outside gene matches: 3. The V gene's germline CDR1 is SGHRS and CDR2 YFSETQ. This CDR3 region has 14 residues. CDR3 coding DNA: TGCGCCAGCAGCTTGGCTAGCGGGAGGCTTGAGCAGTACTTC. It specifies CASSLASGRLEQYF.

The gene calls are TRBV7-9 and TRBJ2-5, with 8 bases identical to TRBD2. The tail of the sequence fits TRBJ2-1 better, so the J call may be wrong. The CDR3 covers 13 residues. From germline, CDR1 is SEHNR and CDR2 FQNEAQ (reference sequence). The CDR3 DNA reads TGTGCCAGCAGTTCCGGGAGGGGGATATTCCAGTTCTTC. Translated, it gives CASSSGRGIFQFF.

Turning to this clonotype: Since no conserved phenylalanine or tryptophan closes the CDR3, a read error is the likely cause. Because the CDR3's place on the DNA is in doubt, the DNA is left out and the CDR3 is given as listed by TCRdb. This rearrangement joins TRBV2 to TRBJ2-7; the DNA was not used to check the table's D call, TRBD1. Per the germline V gene, CDR1 is SNHLY and CDR2 is FYNNEI. Including both end residues, the CDR3 is 14 amino acids long. The CDR3 region is CASSTSVGDDEQYL.

This clonotype was seen at least ten times. V is TRBV20-1 and J is TRBJ2-3; D might be TRBD1 (7 bases). There are 15 residues in the CDR3. V was pared by 0 bases and J by 2 bases, with 12 bases between. Germline V gene sequence: CDR1 DFQATT, CDR2 SNEGSKA (reference sequence). This CDR3 is CSAREHRGLTDTQYF. The CDR3 DNA follows: TGCAGTGCTAGAGAACACAGGGGACTCACAGATACGCAGTATTTT.

As to this clonotype: A much larger clone lies one base from this, so it may be a read error. The CDR3 carries no conserved terminal phenylalanine or tryptophan, so it likely arises from a read error. The chain joins TRBV18 to TRBJ2-7; no clear D. This CDR3 is built from 15 residues. Trimming stripped 3 bases from V and 0 bases from J, with 12 bases between. In germline, CDR1 is KGHSH, CDR2 LQKENI. The CDR3 DNA is TGTGCCAGCTCACCTGTTTCGGACGTCTCCTACGAGCAGTACCTC. It specifies CASSPVSDVSYEQYL.

Details on this clonotype: With a much larger clone just one base away, this may be a read error. CDR3 sequence reads: CASSPGYGQFF. CDR3 sequence (DNA): TGTGCCAGCTCACCAGGATATGGGCAGTTCTTC. The rearrangement links TRBV18 to TRBJ2-1; D uncertain. V lost 2 bases and J 12 bases, leaving 8 bases between the germline ends. The CDR3 is 11 amino acids. Germline V lookup: CDR1 KGHSH, CDR2 LQKENI. The variable domain in full, completed from reference TRBV18 and TRBJ2-1, reads NAGVMQNPRHLVRRRGQEARLRCSPMKGHSHVYWYRQLPEEGLKFMVYLQKENIIDESGMPKERFSAEFPKEGPSILRIQQVVRGDSAAYFCASSPGYGQFFGPGTRLTVL.

This clonotype was recorded many times. The genes are TRBV11-3 and TRBJ2-7; tentative D call: TRBD1 (7 bases). The V end was cut by 5 bases, the J end by 3 bases, with 17 bases between. The CDR3 has 15 residues. Germline V CDR1 and CDR2: SGHNT, YENEEA. CDR3 region: CASSAGGNPLYEQYF. The CDR3 DNA sequence: TGTGCCAGCAGCGCAGGGGGGAATCCCCTCTACGAGCAGTACTTC.

This clonotype was counted only a few times. V and J are TRBV24-1 and TRBJ2-4; 7 positions agree with TRBD1. CDR3 length equals 17 residues. After removal of 2 bases from V and 2 bases from J, the junction contained 8 bases not matched to a gene. The germline V gene has CDR1 KGHDR and CDR2 SFDVKD. CDR3 residues: CATSDSRQGGSKNIQYF. CDR3 nucleotide sequence: TGTGCCACCAGTGATTCAAGACAGGGCGGGTCCAAAAACATTCAGTACTTC.

This clonotype was found a few times. The chain has TRBV10-3 and TRBJ2-7; no firm D call. Trimming stripped 4 bases from V and 1 base from J, with 11 bases between. Germline values: CDR1 ENHRY, CDR2 SYGVKD. CDR3 length equals 14 residues. CDR3: CAISVGGDSYEQYF. For the CDR3, the DNA is TGTGCCATCAGTGTTGGTGGGGATTCCTACGAGCAGTACTTC.